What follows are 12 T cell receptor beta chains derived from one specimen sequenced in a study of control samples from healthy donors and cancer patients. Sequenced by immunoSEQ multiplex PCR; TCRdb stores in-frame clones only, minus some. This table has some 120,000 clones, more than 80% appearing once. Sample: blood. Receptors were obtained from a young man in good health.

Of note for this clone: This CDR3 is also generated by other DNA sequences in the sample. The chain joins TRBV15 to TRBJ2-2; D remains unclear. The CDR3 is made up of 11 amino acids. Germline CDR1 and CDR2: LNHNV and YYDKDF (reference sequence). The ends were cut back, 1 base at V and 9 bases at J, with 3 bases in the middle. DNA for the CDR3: TGTGCCACCAGCAGAGGTCGGGAGCTGTTTTTT. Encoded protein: CATSRGRELFF.

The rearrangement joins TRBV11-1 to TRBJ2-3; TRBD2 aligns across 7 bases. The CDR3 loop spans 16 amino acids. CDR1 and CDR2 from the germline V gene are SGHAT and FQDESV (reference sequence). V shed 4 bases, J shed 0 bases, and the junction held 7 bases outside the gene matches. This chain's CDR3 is CASSSTGGGSTDTQYF. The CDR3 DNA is TGTGCCAGCAGCTCCACTGGGGGGGGGAGCACAGATACGCAGTATTTT.

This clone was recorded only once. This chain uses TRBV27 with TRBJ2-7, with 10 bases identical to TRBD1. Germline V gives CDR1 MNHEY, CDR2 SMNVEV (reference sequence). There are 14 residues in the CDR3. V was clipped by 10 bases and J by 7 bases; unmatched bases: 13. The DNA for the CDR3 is TGTGCCACCATTGCGGGACAGGGGATAGGAGAGCAGTACTTC. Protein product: CATIAGQGIGEQYF.

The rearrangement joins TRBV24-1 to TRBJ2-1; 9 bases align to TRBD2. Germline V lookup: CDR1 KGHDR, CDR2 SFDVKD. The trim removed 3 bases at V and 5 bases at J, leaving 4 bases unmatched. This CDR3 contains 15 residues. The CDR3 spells CATSDTTSGNNEQFF. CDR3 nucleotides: TGTGCCACCAGTGATACGACTAGCGGCAACAATGAGCAGTTCTTC.

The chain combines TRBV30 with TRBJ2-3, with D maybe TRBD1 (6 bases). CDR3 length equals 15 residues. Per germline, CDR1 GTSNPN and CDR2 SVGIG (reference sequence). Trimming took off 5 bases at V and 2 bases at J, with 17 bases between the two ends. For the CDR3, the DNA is TGTGCCTGGGACCAAACAGGGTCATTCACAGATACGCAGTATTTT. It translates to CAWDQTGSFTDTQYF.

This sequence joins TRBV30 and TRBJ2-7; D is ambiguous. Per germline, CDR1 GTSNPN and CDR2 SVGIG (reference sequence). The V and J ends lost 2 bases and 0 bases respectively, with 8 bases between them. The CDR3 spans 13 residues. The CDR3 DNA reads TGTGCCTGGAGTCGAGGTGTCTCCTACGAGCAGTACTTC. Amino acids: CAWSRGVSYEQYF.

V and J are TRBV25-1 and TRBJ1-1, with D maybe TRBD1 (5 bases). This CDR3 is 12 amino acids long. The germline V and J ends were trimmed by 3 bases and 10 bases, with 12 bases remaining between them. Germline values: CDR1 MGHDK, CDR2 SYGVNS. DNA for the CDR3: TGTGCCAGCAGTGACAGGGCCTGGGGAGCTTTCTTT. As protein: CASSDRAWGAFF.

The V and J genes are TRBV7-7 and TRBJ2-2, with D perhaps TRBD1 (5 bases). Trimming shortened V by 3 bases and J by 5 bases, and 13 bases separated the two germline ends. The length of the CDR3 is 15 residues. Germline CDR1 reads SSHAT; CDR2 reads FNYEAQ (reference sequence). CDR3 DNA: TGTGCCAGCAGCTTGGGGCAGAGAACTACCGGGGAGCTGTTTTTT. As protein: CASSLGQRTTGELFF.

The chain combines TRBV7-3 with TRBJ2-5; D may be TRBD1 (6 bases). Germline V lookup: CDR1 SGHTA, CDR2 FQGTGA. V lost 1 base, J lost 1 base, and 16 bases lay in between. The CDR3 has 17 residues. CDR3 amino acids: CASSLRSGRGRQETQYF. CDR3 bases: TGTGCCAGCAGCTTAAGAAGCGGCAGGGGTCGCCAAGAGACCCAGTACTTC.

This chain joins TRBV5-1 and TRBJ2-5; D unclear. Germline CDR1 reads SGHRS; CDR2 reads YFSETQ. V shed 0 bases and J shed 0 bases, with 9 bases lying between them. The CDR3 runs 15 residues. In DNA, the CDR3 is TGCGCCAGCAGCTTGGACCACTTGTACCAAGAGACCCAGTACTTC. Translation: CASSLDHLYQETQYF.

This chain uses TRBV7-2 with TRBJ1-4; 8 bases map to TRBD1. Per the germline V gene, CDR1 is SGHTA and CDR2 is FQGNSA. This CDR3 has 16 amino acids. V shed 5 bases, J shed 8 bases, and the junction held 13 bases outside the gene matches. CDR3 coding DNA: TGTGCCAGCAGCGCCGGGGACAGGTCCTTCCGGGAAAAACTGTTTTTT. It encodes CASSAGDRSFREKLFF. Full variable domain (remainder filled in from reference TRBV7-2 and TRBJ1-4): GAGVSQSPSNKVTEKGKDVELRCDPISGHTALYWYRQSLGQGLEFLIYFQGNSAPDKSGLPSDRFSAERTGGSVSTLTIQRTQQEDSAVYLCASSAGDRSFREKLFFGSGTQLSVL.

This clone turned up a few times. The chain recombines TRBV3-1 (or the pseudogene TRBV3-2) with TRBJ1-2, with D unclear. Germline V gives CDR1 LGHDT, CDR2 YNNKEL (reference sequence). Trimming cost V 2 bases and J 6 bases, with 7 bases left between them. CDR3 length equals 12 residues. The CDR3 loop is CASSQTGDGYTF. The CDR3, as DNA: TGTGCCAGCAGCCAAACTGGGGATGGCTACACCTTC.